The sequence of this T cell receptor beta chain was determined in a study of CD8+ T cells in alopecia areata. For the study at large: Treatment ran 6 to 18 months, with 6 months of follow-up afterward. Study results and caveats: Scalp lesions, especially in alopecia totalis/universalis, had higher clonality than normal scalp.

Sequencing used cDNA as its template, made by extracting RNA and reverse transcribing it. Using immunoSEQ multiplex PCR, the repertoire was profiled, and TCRdb retains in-frame clones only, with some absent. The sample consists of roughly 180,000 clones, more than 60% of them appearing once. This clone was observed once. What it recognizes is unknown. This CDR3 contains 14 residues. Deletions cut 0 bases from V and 6 bases from J, with 6 bases between. Germline CDR1 SNHLY, CDR2 FYNNEI. V and J are TRBV2 and TRBJ1-6; unclear D gene. The sequencing used CD4+ T cells sorted from blood, collected at week 0. The TCR sequence derives from a human donor with alopecia areata. CDR3 in amino acids: CASSEALPNSPLHF. DNA of the CDR3: TGTGCCAGCAGTGAAGCGCTTCCTAATTCACCCCTCCACTTT.